The clone carrying this T cell receptor (beta chain) was seen only a few times. Its antigen is currently unknown. This sample was included in a study of T-cell memory formation after mild COVID-19. Findings of the study overall: Contracting clones from day 15 to 85 had balanced CD4/CD8; later expanders favoured CD4+. Among contracting clones, CD4+ were mainly CM/EM and CD8+ enriched in EMRA.

After 5'RACE with constant-segment primers, TCR alpha and TCR beta cDNA libraries carrying sample barcodes and UMIs were obtained. TCRdb fed the 5' RACE reads into MiXCR, producing one record per CDR3 protein. Of roughly 280,000 distinct CDR3 sequences in the sample, about 16% are singletons; the top ten hold about a fifth. Trimming cost V 4 bases and J 3 bases; bases outside gene matches: 8. CDR3 length: 15 amino acids. The sequence came from a man younger than 30 who had mild COVID-19 (a few samples of this study predate the infection). Cell type and time point are not known. The chain employs TRBV12-3 or TRBV12-4 and TRBJ2-7; 8 bases map to TRBD1. Sequencing was carried out using PBMCs or a T cell subset sorted from them (not recorded which). CDR3: CASSSRQGKRYEQYF. The CDR3 nucleotides read TGTGCCAGCAGTTCGCGACAGGGGAAACGCTACGAGCAGTACTTC.